The 25 T cell receptor beta chains below were found in one sample sequenced in a study of regulatory T cells in long-lasting Graves disease. With iRepertoire HTBI primers and Arm-PCR of CDR3 regions, TCR beta libraries were built. Using its own MiXCR run on the multiplex PCR reads, TCRdb lists one record per CDR3 protein. The sample lists 200,000 to 300,000 distinct CDR3 sequences, 20% seen once, with 11% to 15% in the top ten. Time point meaning: newly diagnosed GD, antithyroid drugs for less than 3 months. RNA extracted from PBMCs served as the sequencing template. Sequencing was performed on peripheral blood mononuclear cells (PBMCs), taken at new diagnosis, from a patient treated with antithyroid drugs. These receptors all stem from a female donor with Graves disease.

This clonotype was recorded at least ten times. The genes are TRBV20-1 and TRBJ1-2; D gene uncertain. The CDR3 has 12 residues. V was clipped by 2 bases and J by 6 bases, with 10 bases between them. The germline CDR1 and CDR2 sequences are DFQATT and SNEGSKA (reference sequence). DNA of the CDR3: TGCAGTGCTAGAAATAGGTTAGATGGCTACACCTTC. Translated: CSARNRLDGYTF.

The CDR3 spells CASSRPVYNEQFF. The CDR3, as DNA: TGCGCCAGCAGTCGTCCAGTCTACAATGAGCAGTTCTTC. This chain links TRBV5-1 with TRBJ2-1, with D unresolved. V was clipped by 5 bases and J by 3 bases, with 9 bases between them. The CDR3 spans 13 residues. Germline V CDR1 and CDR2: SGHRS, YFSETQ.

This clonotype was found many times. V is TRBV3-1 and J is TRBJ2-1; TRBD1 matches 7 bases. CDR1 and CDR2 from the germline V gene are LGHDT and YNNKEL (reference sequence). The CDR3 spans 15 residues. V was pared by 5 bases and J by 1 base, with 5 bases of the junction left unmatched. CDR3 sequence reads: CASSYDRASYNEQFF. CDR3 coding DNA: TGTGCCAGCAGCTACGACAGGGCGTCCTACAATGAGCAGTTCTTC.

The rearrangement joins TRBV11-3 to TRBJ2-7, with 8 bases lining up with TRBD1. The V gene's germline CDR1 is SGHNT and CDR2 YENEEA. V lost 8 bases and J lost 3; bases outside the gene matches: 9. The CDR3 contains 14 residues. The CDR3 nucleotides are TGTGCCAGCCCCCCTCCCGGGACAGGCTACGAGCAGTACTTC. It encodes CASPPPGTGYEQYF.

This clonotype was detected ten times or more. The chain uses TRBV18 and TRBJ2-1; maybe TRBD2 (7 bases). Per germline, CDR1 KGHSH and CDR2 LQKENI. Trimming took off 5 bases at V and 7 bases at J, with 15 bases between the two ends. This CDR3 comprises 14 residues. CDR3 residues: CASSASGRGNEQFF. CDR3 DNA sequence: TGTGCCAGCTCAGCTTCGGGGAGGGGGAATGAGCAGTTCTTC.

The genes are TRBV3-1 and TRBJ2-4, with 8 bases identical to TRBD2. Per the germline V gene, CDR1 is LGHDT and CDR2 is YNNKEL (reference sequence). V was clipped by 2 bases and J by 6 bases; unmatched bases: 12. The CDR3 has 17 amino acids. CDR3 amino acids: CASSQTNGRALPNIQYF. CDR3 in DNA: TGTGCCAGCAGCCAAACCAACGGGAGGGCCTTGCCAAACATTCAGTACTTC.

In the case of this clonotype: A single base separates this from a much larger clone, so it may be a read error. This chain joins TRBV15 and TRBJ1-4, with D possibly matching TRBD1 (5 bases). This CDR3 has 12 amino acids. CDR1 and CDR2 (germline): LNHNV, YYDKDF (reference sequence). Written as DNA, the CDR3 is TGTGCCGCCAGCAGAGGGGATGAAAAACTGTTTTTT. Residues: CAASRGDEKLFF.

Comment on this clonotype: This may arise from a read error, as a much more abundant clone is one base away. This rearrangement joins TRBV27 to TRBJ2-3; 14 nucleotides match TRBD2. Trimming cost V 5 bases and J 6 bases; bases outside gene matches: 7. Germline values: CDR1 MNHEY, CDR2 SMNVEV (reference sequence). The CDR3 has 16 residues. CDR3 sequence: CASSDWGLAGVDTQYF. CDR3 nucleotide sequence: TGTGCCAGCAGTGATTGGGGACTAGCGGGAGTCGATACGCAGTATTTT.

Ten or more counts support this clonotype. J is TRBJ2-5 and V is TRBV5-6; 11 positions match TRBD2. With V trimmed by 2 bases and J by 1 base, 7 bases remained unmatched. Germline-derived CDR1 and CDR2 are SGHDT and YYEEEE. The CDR3 is 17 amino acids. CDR3 DNA sequence: TGTGCCAGCAGCTTAAGCACCGGGACTAGCGGCCAAGAGACCCAGTACTTC. Translated: CASSLSTGTSGQETQYF.

This clonotype was counted at least ten times. The V and J genes are TRBV4-3 and TRBJ2-7; 8 bases fit TRBD2. The CDR3 covers 15 residues. The V gene end was trimmed by 4 bases and the J gene end by 5 bases; junction bases not matched to a gene: 10. Germline CDR1 LGHNA, CDR2 YSLEER. This CDR3 is CASSPRTSGGHEQYF. In DNA, the CDR3 is TGCGCCAGCAGCCCCAGGACCAGCGGGGGCCACGAGCAGTACTTC.

Concerning this clonotype: A far larger clone is a single base away, which makes a read error likely. V gene TRBV11-2 combines with J gene TRBJ2-4; tentative D call: TRBD2 (6 bases). With 1 base removed from V and 13 bases from J, the gap between germline ends came to 11 bases. CDR1 SGHAT and CDR2 FQNNGV come from the germline V gene. The CDR3 runs to 12 residues. The CDR3 DNA reads TGTGCCAGCAGCTTAGTCGGGGAGGCGCAGTACTTC. Its protein is CASSLVGEAQYF.

In this sample, this clonotype turned up many times. The rearrangement links TRBV6-1 to TRBJ2-3, with 8 bases fitting TRBD1. V lost 10 bases, J lost 1 base, and 10 bases stayed unmatched. The germline V gene encodes CDR1 MNHNS and CDR2 SASEGT. This CDR3 is 15 amino acids long. The CDR3 sequence is CATTRPGQGTDTQYF. CDR3 coding DNA: TGTGCCACTACCCGCCCGGGACAGGGCACAGATACGCAGTATTTT.

In this sample, this clonotype turned up a few times. The chain employs TRBV13 and TRBJ2-2, with no clear D. Trimming removed 3 bases from V and 7 bases from J, with 6 bases in between. This CDR3 has 12 residues. Looked up from germline, CDR1 is PRHDT and CDR2 is FYEKMQ (reference sequence). CDR3 in DNA: TGTGCCAGCAGCTTTGGTTTCGGGGAGCTGTTTTTT. Translated, it gives CASSFGFGELFF.

The genes are TRBV29-1 and TRBJ1-1; 9 bases match TRBD1. This CDR3 contains 12 residues. Germline V gene sequence: CDR1 SQVTM, CDR2 ANQGSEA. The V segment lost 6 bases and the J segment 5 bases; nucleotides outside the gene matches: 4. The CDR3 DNA is TGCAGCGTGGGGACAGGGCGGACTGAAGCTTTCTTT. As protein: CSVGTGRTEAFF.

This clonotype was recorded at least ten times. The junction shows a germline mismatch at one end, possibly a read error. The chain joins TRBV5-5 to TRBJ1-2; D is ambiguous. CDR1 and CDR2 from the germline V gene are SGHKS and YYEKEE (reference sequence). This CDR3 has 15 residues. The CDR3 loop reads CASSLWPPTNYGYTF. CDR3 in DNA: TGCGCCAGCAGCTTGTGGCCCCCCACTAACTATGGCTACACCTTC. The full variable domain, in which reference TRBV5-5 and TRBJ1-2 provide the parts outside the CDR3, is DAGVTQSPTHLIKTRGQQVTLRCSPISGHKSVSWYQQVLGQGPQFIFQYYEKEERGRGNFPDRFSARQFPNYSSELNVNALLLGDSALYLCASSLWPPTNYGYTFGSGTRLTVV.

This clonotype was counted many times. The V gene is TRBV5-1, the J gene TRBJ2-1, with 7 bases fitting TRBD1. V dropped 4 bases and J dropped 7; count of bases not matched to a gene: 5. CDR1 SGHRS and CDR2 YFSETQ come from the germline V gene. This CDR3 has 13 amino acids. The CDR3: CASSIGGENEQFF. CDR3 sequence (DNA): TGCGCCAGCAGCATAGGGGGCGAAAATGAGCAGTTCTTC.

At least ten counts were recorded for this clonotype. CDR3 in DNA: TGTGCCAGCAGCCCTCCCCGGGAGGCCGATGAGCAGTTCTTC. Protein product: CASSPPREADEQFF. The chain couples TRBV11-3 to TRBJ2-1, with 7 bases lining up with TRBD2. This CDR3 comprises 14 residues. V gave up 5 bases and J gave up 8 bases; unmatched junction bases: 9. Germline lookup yields CDR1 SGHNT and CDR2 YENEEA.

This clonotype has a count of ten or more. This rearrangement joins TRBV7-2 to TRBJ2-1, with 9 bases that match TRBD1. The CDR3 loop spans 15 amino acids. V was pared by 6 bases and J by 8 bases, with 11 bases of the junction left unmatched. CDR1 SGHTA and CDR2 FQGNSA come from the germline V gene. For the CDR3, the DNA is TGTGCCAGCAGGATAGTAGGACAGGGGAGCGATGAGCAGTTCTTC. It translates to CASRIVGQGSDEQFF.

The chain carries TRBV27 and TRBJ2-3, with TRBD2 as a possible D gene (6 bases). With 0 bases removed from V and 6 bases from J, the gap between germline ends came to 16 bases. Germline values: CDR1 MNHEY, CDR2 SMNVEV (reference sequence). The CDR3 contains 16 residues. CDR3 DNA: TGTGCCAGCAGTTTATCCCAGCCGGGGGTTTTGGATACGCAGTATTTT. Translated: CASSLSQPGVLDTQYF.

Ten or more counts support this clonotype. The CDR3 nucleotides read TGCAGTGCTAGAGATCAGGGGACAGGGGGCAATGGCTACACCTTC. This encodes CSARDQGTGGNGYTF. The rearrangement joins TRBV20-1 to TRBJ1-2; 12 bases align to TRBD1. The V gene end was trimmed by 0 bases and the J gene end by 6 bases; junction bases not matched to a gene: 5. Germline lookup yields CDR1 DFQATT and CDR2 SNEGSKA (reference sequence). The CDR3 runs to 15 residues.

This clonotype was counted many times. The V call is TRBV20-1, the J call TRBJ2-1; D remains ambiguous. This CDR3 has 15 residues. Trimming took 0 bases from V and 15 from J, leaving 24 bases between them. From germline, CDR1 is DFQATT and CDR2 SNEGSKA (reference sequence). As DNA, the CDR3 is TGCAGTGCTAGAGATCTCCAGACCCGCCCGGGTCTTCCGTTCTTC. Translation gives CSARDLQTRPGLPFF.

The table lists this clonotype with many counts. The chain combines TRBV3-1 with TRBJ2-1, with 11 bases fitting TRBD2. The DNA end is a closer match to TRBJ2-5, so the J assignment may be wrong. This CDR3 contains 15 residues. The germline V gene encodes CDR1 LGHDT and CDR2 YNNKEL (reference sequence). This CDR3 is CASSPTSGTKETQYF. CDR3 DNA sequence: TGTGCCAGCAGCCCGACTAGCGGGACTAAAGAGACCCAGTACTTC.

This clonotype was found many times. CDR3 residues: CATSDPGKGAREAFF. CDR3 in DNA: TGTGCCACCAGTGATCCCGGAAAGGGGGCGCGGGAAGCTTTCTTT. This chain connects TRBV24-1 to TRBJ1-1; 7 nucleotides agree with TRBD1. J gave up 8 bases and V 3 bases, and 11 bases lay outside the gene matches. The germline CDR1 and CDR2 sequences are KGHDR and SFDVKD. CDR3 length: 15 residues.

This sequence joins TRBV4-1 and TRBJ2-3; TRBD2 matches at 13 bases. The CDR3 extends over 16 amino acids. In germline, CDR1 is MGHRA, CDR2 YSYEKL. J gave up 4 bases and V 4 bases, and 5 bases lay outside the gene matches. This chain's CDR3 is CASSPSTSGGSDTQYF. The CDR3 DNA sequence: TGCGCCAGCAGCCCATCGACTAGCGGGGGGTCAGATACGCAGTATTTT.

This clonotype has at least ten counts. The CDR3 region has the DNA TGTGCCAGCCGCGATAGCGGCGTAGCCAAAAACATTCAGTACTTC. Translated, it gives CASRDSGVAKNIQYF. The V call is TRBV2, the J call TRBJ2-4, with TRBD2 as a possible D gene (6 bases). The ends were cut back, 8 bases at V and 0 bases at J, with 14 bases in the middle. Germline lookup yields CDR1 SNHLY and CDR2 FYNNEI. The CDR3 covers 15 residues.